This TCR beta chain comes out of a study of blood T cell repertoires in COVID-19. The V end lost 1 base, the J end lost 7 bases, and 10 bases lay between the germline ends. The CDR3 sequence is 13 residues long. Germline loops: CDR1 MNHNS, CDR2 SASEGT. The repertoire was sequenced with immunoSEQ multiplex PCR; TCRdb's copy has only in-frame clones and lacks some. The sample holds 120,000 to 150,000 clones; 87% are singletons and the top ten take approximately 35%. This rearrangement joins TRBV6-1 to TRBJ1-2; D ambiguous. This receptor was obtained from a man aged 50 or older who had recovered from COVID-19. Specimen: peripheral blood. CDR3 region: CASSEVTFVGYTF. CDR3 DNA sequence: TGTGCCAGCAGTGAAGTGACTTTCGTTGGCTACACCTTC.